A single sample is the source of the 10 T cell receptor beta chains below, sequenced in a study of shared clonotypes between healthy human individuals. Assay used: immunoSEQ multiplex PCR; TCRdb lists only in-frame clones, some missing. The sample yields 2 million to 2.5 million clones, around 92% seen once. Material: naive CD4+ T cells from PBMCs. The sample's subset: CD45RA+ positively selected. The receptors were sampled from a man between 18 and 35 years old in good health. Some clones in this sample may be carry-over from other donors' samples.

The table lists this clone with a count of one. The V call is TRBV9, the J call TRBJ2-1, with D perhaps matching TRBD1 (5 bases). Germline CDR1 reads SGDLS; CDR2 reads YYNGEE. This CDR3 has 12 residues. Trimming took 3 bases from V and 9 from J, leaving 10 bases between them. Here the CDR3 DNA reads TGTGCCAGCAGCGCCTGGCAGGGTGAGCAGTTCTTC. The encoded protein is CASSAWQGEQFF.

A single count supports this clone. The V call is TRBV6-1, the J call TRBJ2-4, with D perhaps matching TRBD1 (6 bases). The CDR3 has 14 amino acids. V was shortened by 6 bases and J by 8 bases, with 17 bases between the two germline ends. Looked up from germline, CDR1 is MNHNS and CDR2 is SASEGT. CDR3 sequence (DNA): TGTGCCAGCAGCAAACAGGGTACCGGGGACATTCAGTACTTC. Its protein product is CASSKQGTGDIQYF.

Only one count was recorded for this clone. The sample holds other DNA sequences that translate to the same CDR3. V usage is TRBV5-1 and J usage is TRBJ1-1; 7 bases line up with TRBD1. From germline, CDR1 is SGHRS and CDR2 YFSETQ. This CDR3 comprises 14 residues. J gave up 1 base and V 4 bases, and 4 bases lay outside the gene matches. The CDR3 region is CASSRQGGNTEAFF. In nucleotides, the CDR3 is TGCGCCAGCAGCCGACAGGGCGGGAACACTGAAGCTTTCTTT.

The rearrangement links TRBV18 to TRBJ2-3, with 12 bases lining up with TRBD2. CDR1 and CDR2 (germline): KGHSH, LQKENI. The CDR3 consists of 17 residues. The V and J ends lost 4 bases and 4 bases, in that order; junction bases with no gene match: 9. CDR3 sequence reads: CASSRSLAGGTADTQYF. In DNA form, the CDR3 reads TGTGCCAGCTCACGCTCACTAGCGGGAGGAACGGCAGATACGCAGTATTTT.

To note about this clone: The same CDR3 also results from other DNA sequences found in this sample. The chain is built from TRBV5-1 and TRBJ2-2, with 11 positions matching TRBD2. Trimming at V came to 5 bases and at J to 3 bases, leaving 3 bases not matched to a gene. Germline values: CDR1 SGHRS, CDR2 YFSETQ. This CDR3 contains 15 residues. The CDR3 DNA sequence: TGCGCCAGCAGACTACTAGCGGGGGACACCGGGGAGCTGTTTTTT. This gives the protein CASRLLAGDTGELFF.

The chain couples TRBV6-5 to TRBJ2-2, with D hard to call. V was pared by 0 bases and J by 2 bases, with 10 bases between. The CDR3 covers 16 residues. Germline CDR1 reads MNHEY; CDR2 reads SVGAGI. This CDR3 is CASSYSGYGNTGELFF. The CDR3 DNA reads TGTGCCAGCAGTTACTCTGGGTACGGAAACACCGGGGAGCTGTTTTTT.

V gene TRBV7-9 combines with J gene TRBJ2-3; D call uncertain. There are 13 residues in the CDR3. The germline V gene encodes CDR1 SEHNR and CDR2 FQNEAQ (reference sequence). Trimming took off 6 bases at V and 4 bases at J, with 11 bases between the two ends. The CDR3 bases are TGTGCCAGCAGTCAACAAAACCCAGATACGCAGTATTTT. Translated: CASSQQNPDTQYF.

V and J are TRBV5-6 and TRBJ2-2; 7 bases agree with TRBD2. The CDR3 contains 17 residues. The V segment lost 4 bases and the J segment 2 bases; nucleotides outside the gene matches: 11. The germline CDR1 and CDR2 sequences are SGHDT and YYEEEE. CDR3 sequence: CASSLRSLAVNTGELFF. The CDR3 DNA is TGTGCCAGCAGCCTAAGGTCCCTAGCGGTTAACACCGGGGAGCTGTTTTTT.

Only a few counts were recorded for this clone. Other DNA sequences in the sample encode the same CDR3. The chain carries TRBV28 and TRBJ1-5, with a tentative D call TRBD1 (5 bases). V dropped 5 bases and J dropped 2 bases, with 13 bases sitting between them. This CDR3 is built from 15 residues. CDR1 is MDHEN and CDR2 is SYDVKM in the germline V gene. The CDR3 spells CASSPPGRGNQPQHF. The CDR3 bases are TGTGCCAGCAGTCCCCCAGGGCGCGGCAATCAGCCCCAGCATTTT.

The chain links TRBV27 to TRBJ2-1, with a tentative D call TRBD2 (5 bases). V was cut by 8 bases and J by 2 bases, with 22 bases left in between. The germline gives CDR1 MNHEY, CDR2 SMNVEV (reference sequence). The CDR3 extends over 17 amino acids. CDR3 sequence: CASGIPGRALTYNEQFF. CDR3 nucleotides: TGTGCCAGCGGAATCCCCGGGCGGGCGTTAACCTACAATGAGCAGTTCTTC.